This T cell receptor beta chain was recorded in a study of blood T cell repertoires in COVID-19. Study overall: COVID-19 samples collected from the United States, Italy and Spain covered acute and convalescent phases. In each case, the material was cDNA or gDNA derived from T cells, B-cell-depleted T cells, or PBMCs.

Trimming pared 4 bases from V and 0 bases from J, leaving 13 bases between. The germline gives CDR1 MGHRA, CDR2 YSYEKL. The CDR3 extends over 16 amino acids. This table comes from immunoSEQ multiplex PCR, and its TCRdb copy is limited to in-frame clones, with some not included. The table records about 210,000 clones, roughly 84% of them present only once. Participants came from some 26 US areas, aged about 18 to 89 years. Within the 2 weeks before study entry, each person in the exposed group met a COVID-19 case. The sequenced sample consisted of PBMCs or T cells enriched from blood (not recorded which). The chain uses TRBV4-1 and TRBJ1-3, with a possible D match to TRBD1 (6 bases). The clonotype originates from a woman aged 25 to 39 who had been exposed to COVID-19. CDR3 residues: CASSRVRGSSGNTIYF. CDR3 DNA sequence: TGCGCCAGCAGCCGGGTTAGGGGGAGCTCTGGAAACACCATATATTTT.